These 21 T cell receptor beta chains were all obtained from the same sample, sequenced in a study of blood T cell repertoires in COVID-19. Sequencing was performed with immunoSEQ multiplex PCR; in TCRdb, only in-frame clones are kept and a portion is missing. The repertoire consists of roughly 45,000 clones, with approximately 80% occurring once and the leading ten covering 23%. What was sequenced was peripheral blood. These receptor sequences come from a woman aged 60-70 years with acute or convalescent COVID-19.

This clone occurred once. This rearrangement joins TRBV9 to TRBJ2-3; 9 nucleotides agree with TRBD2. Germline V lookup: CDR1 SGDLS, CDR2 YYNGEE. The CDR3 runs to 16 residues. The V segment lost 6 bases and the J segment 5 bases; nucleotides outside the gene matches: 13. CDR3 region: CASKPGAGGPGDTQYF. The CDR3 coding sequence is TGTGCCAGCAAACCCGGAGCGGGGGGCCCCGGAGATACGCAGTATTTT.

The chain has TRBV6-5 and TRBJ2-2; tentatively, D is TRBD2 (5 bases). The CDR3 has 13 amino acids. CDR1 and CDR2 from the germline V gene are MNHEY and SVGAGI. Trimming stripped 6 bases from V and 10 bases from J, with 15 bases between. CDR3 residues: CASSPVASEELFF. The CDR3 DNA reads as TGTGCCAGCAGCCCCGTAGCGAGTGAGGAGCTGTTTTTT.

This sequence joins TRBV6-4 and TRBJ2-7, with D possibly being TRBD2 (6 bases). Trimming removed 0 bases from V and 0 bases from J, with 12 bases in between. CDR3 length equals 16 residues. Germline V gives CDR1 MRHNA, CDR2 SNTAGT. CDR3 bases: TGTGCCAGCAGTGACTCTGGAGGGTACCTCTCCTACGAGCAGTACTTC. Amino acids: CASSDSGGYLSYEQYF.

This chain joins TRBV7-9 and TRBJ1-1; D gene uncertain. Between the trimmed V and J ends, which lost 5 bases and 0 bases, there was a span of 7 bases. This CDR3 has 13 residues. Germline V gene sequence: CDR1 SEHNR, CDR2 FQNEAQ (reference sequence). The CDR3 DNA reads as TGTGCCAGCAGCCCAACGGTGAACACTGAAGCTTTCTTT. Its translation is CASSPTVNTEAFF.

The V call is TRBV9, the J call TRBJ2-7; D is unclear. The CDR3 sequence is 12 residues long. Trimming took off 4 bases at V and 5 bases at J, with 10 bases between the two ends. The germline gives CDR1 SGDLS, CDR2 YYNGEE. CDR3 coding DNA: TGTGCCAGCAGCCCCCTCTCGGACGAGCAGTACTTC. This encodes CASSPLSDEQYF.

This chain's CDR3 is CASSFSGGALNTQYF. In nucleotides, the CDR3 is TGTGCCAGCAGTTTTAGCGGGGGGGCCTTAAATACGCAGTATTTT. V and J are TRBV27 and TRBJ2-3; 11 nucleotides agree with TRBD2. This CDR3 is 15 amino acids long. Trimming at V came to 3 bases and at J to 7 bases, leaving 6 bases not matched to a gene. Germline CDR1 is MNHEY and CDR2 is SMNVEV (reference sequence).

In its sample, this clone was seen a few times. V is TRBV24-1 and J is TRBJ2-7; weak D call: TRBD2 (6 bases). Per the germline V gene, CDR1 is KGHDR and CDR2 is SFDVKD. CDR3 length: 15 amino acids. Trimming took off 4 bases at V and 3 bases at J, with 15 bases between the two ends. The CDR3 sequence: CATSDPGTGVYEQYF. For the CDR3, the DNA is TGTGCCACCAGTGACCCCGGGACGGGAGTCTACGAGCAGTACTTC.

The rearrangement joins TRBV20-1 to TRBJ2-2; 8 positions agree with TRBD1. Trimming at V came to 3 bases and at J to 7 bases, leaving 10 bases not matched to a gene. The V gene's germline CDR1 is DFQATT and CDR2 SNEGSKA (reference sequence). The CDR3 is 15 amino acids. In nucleotides, the CDR3 is TGCAGTGCTAGTGACAGGGGAAGTTCGGGCGGGGAGCTGTTTTTT. Protein sequence: CSASDRGSSGGELFF.

The chain combines TRBV19 with TRBJ2-6; 7 positions match TRBD1. From germline, CDR1 is LNHDA and CDR2 SQIVND (reference sequence). With 5 bases clipped from V and 1 base from J, the junction kept 11 bases outside the gene matches. The CDR3 contains 18 residues. Here the CDR3 DNA reads TGTGCCAGTAGTGCACCGGGACAGCCGGCTTCTGGGGCCAACGTCCTGACTTTC. Protein: CASSAPGQPASGANVLTF.

This sequence joins TRBV7-2 and TRBJ1-1; D unclear. This CDR3 has 14 residues. CDR1 is SGHTA, CDR2 FQGNSA, per germline. Deletions cut 3 bases from V and 4 bases from J, with 12 bases between. CDR3 loop: CASSFLGVGTEAFF. The CDR3 DNA sequence: TGTGCCAGCAGCTTTTTAGGAGTGGGCACTGAAGCTTTCTTT.

This chain connects TRBV9 to TRBJ2-2; TRBD2 matches at 7 bases. Trimming cost V 3 bases and J 3 bases; bases outside gene matches: 5. CDR3 length: 15 residues. The germline gives CDR1 SGDLS, CDR2 YYNGEE. As DNA, the CDR3 is TGTGCCAGCAGCGCCAGCGGGGTGGACACCGGGGAGCTGTTTTTT. This codes for CASSASGVDTGELFF.

The rearrangement joins TRBV6-1 to TRBJ1-6; no definite D call. The CDR3 length is 17 residues. Germline V gene sequence: CDR1 MNHNS, CDR2 SASEGT. V lost 0 bases and J lost 5, with 14 bases in between. The DNA for the CDR3 is TGTGCCAGCAGTGAAGCGATTAGCCCCGACCATAATTCACCCCTCCACTTT. As protein: CASSEAISPDHNSPLHF.

The rearrangement uses TRBV5-4 and TRBJ2-7, with D perhaps matching TRBD1 (6 bases). The CDR3 is made up of 15 amino acids. Trimming removed 4 bases from V and 4 bases from J, with 18 bases in between. In germline, CDR1 is SGHNT, CDR2 YYREEE (reference sequence). The CDR3 DNA reads TGTGCCAGCAGCCCCCCCCAGGGGAGAAGGTACGAGCAGTACTTC. Its translation: CASSPPQGRRYEQYF.

This clone is a singleton in its sample. J is TRBJ2-1 and V is TRBV5-6; 9 bases match TRBD1. The junction had 0 bases not matched to a gene; V was cut back by 4 bases and J by 1 base. Germline V gives CDR1 SGHDT, CDR2 YYEEEE. This CDR3 is built from 14 residues. The CDR3 sequence is CASSGTGSYNEQFF. CDR3 DNA: TGTGCCAGCAGCGGGACAGGGTCCTACAATGAGCAGTTCTTC.

A few counts support this clone. The chain uses TRBV6-5 and TRBJ2-1; 13 bases map to TRBD2. Unmatched junction bases numbered 8, after V lost 6 bases and J lost 15 bases. This CDR3 spans 13 amino acids. In germline, CDR1 is MNHEY, CDR2 SVGAGI. The CDR3 DNA is TGTGCCAGCAGACAAACTAGCGGGGGGGCCCCGTTCTTC. This codes for CASRQTSGGAPFF.

The chain couples TRBV29-1 to TRBJ2-1, with 10 positions matching TRBD1. The CDR3 totals 14 residues. V was pared by 3 bases and J by 8 bases, with 7 bases of the junction left unmatched. The V gene's germline CDR1 is SQVTM and CDR2 ANQGSEA. CDR3 sequence: CSVEGQGMLDEQFF. DNA for the CDR3: TGCAGCGTTGAGGGACAGGGGATGTTAGATGAGCAGTTCTTC.

The chain uses TRBV6-5 and TRBJ2-1; perhaps TRBD2 as D (7 bases). This CDR3 region has 12 residues. Germline V CDR1 and CDR2: MNHEY, SVGAGI. The V end was cut by 6 bases, the J end by 10 bases, with 13 bases between. The CDR3 protein is CASRGGQGEQFF. For the CDR3, the DNA is TGTGCCAGCAGGGGGGGGCAGGGGGAGCAGTTCTTC.

This chain joins TRBV5-1 and TRBJ2-2, with 8 positions matching TRBD1. With 6 bases clipped from V and 5 bases from J, the junction kept 15 bases outside the gene matches. CDR3 length: 17 amino acids. CDR1 and CDR2 from the germline V gene are SGHRS and YFSETQ. The CDR3 protein is CASTPPGQGLGTGELFF. The CDR3 DNA reads as TGCGCCAGCACCCCCCCAGGACAGGGTTTAGGAACCGGGGAGCTGTTTTTT.

The chain uses TRBV19 and TRBJ2-6; D is uncertain. The ends were cut back, 7 bases at V and 0 bases at J, with 13 bases in the middle. Germline CDR1 is LNHDA and CDR2 is SQIVND (reference sequence). This CDR3 is 16 amino acids long. The CDR3 is CASTDRSLSGANVLTF. Here the CDR3 DNA reads TGTGCCAGTACCGACCGTAGCCTCTCTGGGGCCAACGTCCTGACTTTC.

This chain joins TRBV27 and TRBJ2-3; 12 nucleotides align to TRBD2. Germline CDR1 is MNHEY and CDR2 is SMNVEV (reference sequence). The CDR3 is made up of 14 amino acids. V lost 8 bases, J lost 5 bases, and 5 bases stayed unmatched. The DNA of the CDR3 is TGTGCCAGCGGGCTAGCGGGGGGGCGAGATACGCAGTATTTT. It translates to CASGLAGGRDTQYF.

The chain combines TRBV3-1 (or the pseudogene TRBV3-2) with TRBJ1-1; no reliable D call. This CDR3 region has 12 residues. Trimming stripped 3 bases from V and 5 bases from J, with 7 bases between. The germline V gene has CDR1 LGHDT and CDR2 YNNKEL (reference sequence). DNA for the CDR3: TGTGCCAGCAGCCACCGGGGTACTGAAGCTTTCTTT. Amino acids: CASSHRGTEAFF.